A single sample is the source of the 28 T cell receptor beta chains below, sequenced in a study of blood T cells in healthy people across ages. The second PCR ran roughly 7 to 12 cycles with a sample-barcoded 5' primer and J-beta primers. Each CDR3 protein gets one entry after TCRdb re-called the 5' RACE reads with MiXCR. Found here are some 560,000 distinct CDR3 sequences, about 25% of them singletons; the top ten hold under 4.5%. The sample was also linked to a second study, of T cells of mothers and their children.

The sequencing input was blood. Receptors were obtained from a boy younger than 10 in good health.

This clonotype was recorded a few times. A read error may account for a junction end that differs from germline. CDR3 bases: TGTGCCGGCAGTTTTAGCGGGGGGGCGGCCTATGAGCAGTTCTTC. Translated, it gives CAGSFSGGAAYEQFF. V is TRBV12-3 or TRBV12-4 and J is TRBJ2-1; 11 bases are a match to TRBD2. The CDR3 consists of 15 residues.

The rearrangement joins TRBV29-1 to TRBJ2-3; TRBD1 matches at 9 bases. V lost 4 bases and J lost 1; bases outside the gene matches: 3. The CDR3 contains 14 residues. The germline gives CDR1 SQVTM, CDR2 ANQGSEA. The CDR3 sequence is CSVGDRVGTDTQYF. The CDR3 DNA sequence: TGCAGCGTTGGGGACAGGGTGGGCACAGATACGCAGTATTTT.

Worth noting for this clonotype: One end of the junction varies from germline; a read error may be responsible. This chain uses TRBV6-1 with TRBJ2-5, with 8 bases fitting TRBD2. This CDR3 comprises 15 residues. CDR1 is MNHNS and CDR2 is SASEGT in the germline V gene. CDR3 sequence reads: CASSAQGLAMKTRYF. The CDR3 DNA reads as TGTGCCAGCAGTGCCCAAGGACTAGCTATGAAGACCCGGTACTTC.

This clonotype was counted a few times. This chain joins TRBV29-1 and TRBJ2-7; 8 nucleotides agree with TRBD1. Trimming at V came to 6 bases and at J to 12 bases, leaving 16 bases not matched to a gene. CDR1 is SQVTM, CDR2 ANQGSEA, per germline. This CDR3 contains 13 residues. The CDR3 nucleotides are TGCAGCGTCGCCCGCCTTGGACAGGGAGAAATGTACTTC. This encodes CSVARLGQGEMYF.

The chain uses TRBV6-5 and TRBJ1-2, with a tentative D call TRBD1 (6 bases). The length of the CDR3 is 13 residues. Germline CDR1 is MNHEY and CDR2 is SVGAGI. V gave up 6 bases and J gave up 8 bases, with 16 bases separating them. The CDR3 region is CASSPLSGGGYTF. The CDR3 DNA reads TGTGCCAGCAGCCCGCTCTCGGGGGGCGGCTACACCTTC.

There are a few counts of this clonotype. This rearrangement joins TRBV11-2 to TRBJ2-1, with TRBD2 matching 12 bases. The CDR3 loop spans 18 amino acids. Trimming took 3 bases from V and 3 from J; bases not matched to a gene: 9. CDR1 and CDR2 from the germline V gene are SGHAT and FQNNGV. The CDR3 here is CASSLGLAGGLVYNEQFF. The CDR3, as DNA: TGTGCCAGCAGCTTGGGTCTAGCGGGGGGGCTAGTCTACAATGAGCAGTTCTTC.

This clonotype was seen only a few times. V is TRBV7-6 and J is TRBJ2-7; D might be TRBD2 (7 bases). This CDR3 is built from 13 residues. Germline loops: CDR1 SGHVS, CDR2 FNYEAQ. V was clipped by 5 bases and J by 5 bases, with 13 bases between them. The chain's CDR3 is CASSGRGAHEQYF. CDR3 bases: TGTGCCAGCAGCGGCCGGGGGGCTCACGAGCAGTACTTC.

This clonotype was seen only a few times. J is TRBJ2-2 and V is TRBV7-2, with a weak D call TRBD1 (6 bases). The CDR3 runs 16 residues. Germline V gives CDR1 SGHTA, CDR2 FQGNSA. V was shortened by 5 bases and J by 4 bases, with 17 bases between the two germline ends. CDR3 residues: CASSPSTGSLTGELFF. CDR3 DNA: TGTGCCAGCAGCCCCTCGACAGGCAGCCTCACCGGGGAGCTGTTTTTT.

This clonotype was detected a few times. In DNA form, the CDR3 reads TGTGCCAGCAGCTTAGAGCGTCATCAGCCCCAGCATTTT. Translating it yields CASSLERHQPQHF. V and J are TRBV7-8 and TRBJ1-5; D unclear. CDR3 length equals 13 residues. Trimming cost V 1 base and J 5 bases, with 6 bases left between them. The germline V gene has CDR1 SGHVS and CDR2 FQNEAQ.

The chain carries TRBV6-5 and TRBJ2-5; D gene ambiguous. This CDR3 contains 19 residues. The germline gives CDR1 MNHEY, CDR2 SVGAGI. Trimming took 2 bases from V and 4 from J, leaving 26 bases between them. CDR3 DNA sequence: TGTGCCAGCAGTTACGGTATCCTAGTAGTTGTAGGTTTCCCAGAGACCCAGTACTTC. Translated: CASSYGILVVVGFPETQYF.

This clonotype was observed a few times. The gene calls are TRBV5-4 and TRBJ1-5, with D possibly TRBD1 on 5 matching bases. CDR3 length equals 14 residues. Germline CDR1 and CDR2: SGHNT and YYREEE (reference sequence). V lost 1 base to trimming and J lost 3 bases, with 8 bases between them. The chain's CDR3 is CASSLQGPNQPQHF. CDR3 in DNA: TGTGCCAGCAGCTTGCAGGGTCCCAATCAGCCCCAGCATTTT.

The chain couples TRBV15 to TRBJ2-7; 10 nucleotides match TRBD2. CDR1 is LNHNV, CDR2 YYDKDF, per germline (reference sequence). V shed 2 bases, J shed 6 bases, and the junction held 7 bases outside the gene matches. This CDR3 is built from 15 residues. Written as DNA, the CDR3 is TGTGCCACCAGCAGATTAGCGGGAGGCGAACCCGAGCAGTACTTC. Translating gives CATSRLAGGEPEQYF.

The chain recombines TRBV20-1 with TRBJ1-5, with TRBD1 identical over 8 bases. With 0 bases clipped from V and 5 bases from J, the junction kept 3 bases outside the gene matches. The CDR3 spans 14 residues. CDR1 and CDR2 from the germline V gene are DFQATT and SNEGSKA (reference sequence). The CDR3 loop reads CSAREDRAHQPQHF. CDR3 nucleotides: TGCAGTGCTAGAGAGGACAGGGCCCATCAGCCCCAGCATTTT.

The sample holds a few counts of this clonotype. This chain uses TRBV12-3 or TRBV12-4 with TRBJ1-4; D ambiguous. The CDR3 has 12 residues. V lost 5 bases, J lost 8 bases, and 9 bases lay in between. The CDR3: CASSQEGEKLFF. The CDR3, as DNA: TGTGCCAGCAGTCAAGAAGGGGAAAAACTGTTTTTT.

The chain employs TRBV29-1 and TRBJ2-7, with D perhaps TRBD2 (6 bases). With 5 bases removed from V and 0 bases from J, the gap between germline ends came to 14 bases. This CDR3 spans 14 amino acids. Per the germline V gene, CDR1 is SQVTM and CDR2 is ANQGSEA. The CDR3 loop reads CSVPGTPSSYEQYF. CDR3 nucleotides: TGCAGCGTTCCTGGGACTCCGAGCTCCTACGAGCAGTACTTC.

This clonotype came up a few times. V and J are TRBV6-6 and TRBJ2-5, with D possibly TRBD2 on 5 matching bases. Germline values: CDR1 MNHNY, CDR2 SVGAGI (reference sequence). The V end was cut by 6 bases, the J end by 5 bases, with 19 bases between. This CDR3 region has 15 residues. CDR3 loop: CASRLSGAPGETQYF. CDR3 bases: TGTGCCAGCAGACTGAGCGGCGCACCGGGGGAGACCCAGTACTTC.

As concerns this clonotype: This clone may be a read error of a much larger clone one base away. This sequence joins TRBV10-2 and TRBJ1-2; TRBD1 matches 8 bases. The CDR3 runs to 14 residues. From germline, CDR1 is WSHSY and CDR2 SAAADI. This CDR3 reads CASSDGTGFYGFTF. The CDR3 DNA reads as TGCGCCAGCAGTGACGGGACAGGTTTCTATGGCTTCACCTTC.

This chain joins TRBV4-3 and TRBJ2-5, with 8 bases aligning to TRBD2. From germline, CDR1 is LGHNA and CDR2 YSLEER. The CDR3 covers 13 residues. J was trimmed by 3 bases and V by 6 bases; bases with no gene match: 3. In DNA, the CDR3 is TGCGCCAGCAGGGCAGCGGGGGAAGAGACCCAGTACTTC. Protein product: CASRAAGEETQYF.

The DNA of the CDR3 is TGTGCCAGCCTCGGGGGAGGCGAGCAGTACTTC. This codes for CASLGGGEQYF. The V and J genes are TRBV2 and TRBJ2-5; TRBD2 is a possible D gene (6 bases). The J call may be wrong; the DNA end is better matched by TRBJ2-7. The CDR3 consists of 11 residues. The germline V gene has CDR1 SNHLY and CDR2 FYNNEI.

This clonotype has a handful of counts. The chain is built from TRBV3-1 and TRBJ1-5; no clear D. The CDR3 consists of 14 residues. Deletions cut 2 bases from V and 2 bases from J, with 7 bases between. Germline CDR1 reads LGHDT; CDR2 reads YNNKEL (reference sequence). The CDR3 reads CASSQRAGNQPQHF. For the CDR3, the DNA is TGTGCCAGCAGCCAAAGGGCAGGCAATCAGCCCCAGCATTTT.

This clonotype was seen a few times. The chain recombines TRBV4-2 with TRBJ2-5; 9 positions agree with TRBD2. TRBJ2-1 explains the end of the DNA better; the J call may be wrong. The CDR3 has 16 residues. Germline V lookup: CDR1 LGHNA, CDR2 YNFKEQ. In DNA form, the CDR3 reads TGTGCCAGCAGCCAAGTGGGCGGGGGGGGCATTAATGAGCAGTTCTTC. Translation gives CASSQVGGGGINEQFF.

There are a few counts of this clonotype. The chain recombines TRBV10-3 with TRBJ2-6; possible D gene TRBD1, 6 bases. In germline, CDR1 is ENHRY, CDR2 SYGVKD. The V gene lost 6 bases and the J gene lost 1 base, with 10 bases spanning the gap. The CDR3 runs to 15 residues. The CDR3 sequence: CAIRSQGSGANVLTF. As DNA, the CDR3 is TGTGCCATCAGGAGTCAGGGGTCTGGGGCCAACGTCCTGACTTTC.

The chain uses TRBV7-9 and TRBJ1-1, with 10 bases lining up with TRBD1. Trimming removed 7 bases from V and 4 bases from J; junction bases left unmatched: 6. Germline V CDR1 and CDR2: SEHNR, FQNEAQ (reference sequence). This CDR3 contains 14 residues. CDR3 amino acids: CASTHDRGPTEAFF. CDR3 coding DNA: TGTGCCAGCACCCATGACAGGGGGCCCACTGAAGCTTTCTTT.

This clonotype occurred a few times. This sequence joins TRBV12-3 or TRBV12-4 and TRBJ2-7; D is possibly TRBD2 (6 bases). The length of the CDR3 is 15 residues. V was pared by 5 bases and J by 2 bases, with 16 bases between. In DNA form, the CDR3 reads TGTGCCAGCAGTACCCTCCAGCGGGTCACCTACGAGCAGTACTTC. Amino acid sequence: CASSTLQRVTYEQYF.

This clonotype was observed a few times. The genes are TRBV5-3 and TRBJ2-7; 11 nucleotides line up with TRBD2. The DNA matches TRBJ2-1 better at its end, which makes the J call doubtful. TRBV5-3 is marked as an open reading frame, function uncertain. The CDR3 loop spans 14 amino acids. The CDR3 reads CASSVAGGPREQFF. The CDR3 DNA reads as TGTGCCAGCAGCGTAGCGGGGGGGCCGAGGGAGCAGTTCTTC.

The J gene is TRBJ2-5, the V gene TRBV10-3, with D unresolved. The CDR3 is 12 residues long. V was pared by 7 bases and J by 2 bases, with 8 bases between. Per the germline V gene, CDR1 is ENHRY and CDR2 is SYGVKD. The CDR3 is CAIKADQETQYF. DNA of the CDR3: TGTGCCATCAAGGCAGATCAAGAGACCCAGTACTTC.

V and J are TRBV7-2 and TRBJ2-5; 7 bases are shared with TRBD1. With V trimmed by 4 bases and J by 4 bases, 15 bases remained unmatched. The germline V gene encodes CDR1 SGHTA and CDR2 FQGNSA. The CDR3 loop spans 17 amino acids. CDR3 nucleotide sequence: TGTGCCAGCAGCTCAAGGGGGCGCGCCGCACGAGGAGAGACCCAGTACTTC. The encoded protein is CASSSRGRAARGETQYF.

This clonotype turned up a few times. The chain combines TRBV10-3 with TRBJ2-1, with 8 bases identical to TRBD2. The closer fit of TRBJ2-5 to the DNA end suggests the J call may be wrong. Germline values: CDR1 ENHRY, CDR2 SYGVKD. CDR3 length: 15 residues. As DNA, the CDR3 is TGTGCCATCGGCTACGATAGCGGGGTCCAAGAGACCCAGTACTTC. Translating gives CAIGYDSGVQETQYF.